The 25 T cell receptor beta chains below all came from one sample that was sequenced in a study of CD8 T cells in ankylosing spondylitis. TCRdb reprocessed the 5' RACE reads via MiXCR and lists one record per CDR3 protein. Of some 150,000 distinct CDR3 sequences listed, roughly 44% are singletons. The sequenced material came from synovial fluid, either unsorted or a sorted T cell fraction (not recorded which). Source of these receptors: a male donor with ankylosing spondylitis.

The V gene is TRBV10-3, the J gene TRBJ1-5; 7 nucleotides line up with TRBD1. The ends lost 5 bases at V and 9 bases at J; junction bases unmatched: 7. This CDR3 contains 13 residues. CDR1 and CDR2 (germline): ENHRY, SYGVKD. The CDR3 reads CAISLNRGRPQHF. The CDR3 DNA is TGTGCCATCAGTCTAAACAGGGGTCGGCCCCAGCATTTT.

This sequence joins TRBV4-1 and TRBJ2-2; possibly TRBD2 for D (5 bases). Looked up from germline, CDR1 is MGHRA and CDR2 is YSYEKL. Between the trimmed V and J ends, which lost 4 bases and 6 bases, there was a span of 12 bases. CDR3 length equals 14 residues. CDR3 loop: CASSLLSVAGELFF. The CDR3 bases are TGCGCCAGCAGCCTTCTTAGCGTGGCCGGGGAGCTGTTTTTT.

J is TRBJ2-1 and V is TRBV27; D gene ambiguous. V lost 0 bases and J 4 bases, leaving 7 bases between the germline ends. This CDR3 contains 14 residues. The germline V gene has CDR1 MNHEY and CDR2 SMNVEV (reference sequence). The CDR3 bases are TGTGCCAGCAGTTTATCGATCCTGTACAATGAGCAGTTCTTC. Amino acids: CASSLSILYNEQFF.

The count of this clonotype is one. The gene calls are TRBV9 and TRBJ2-7; the D gene is possibly TRBD1 (6 bases). The CDR3 has 14 residues. Trimming took off 3 bases at V and 1 base at J, with 11 bases between the two ends. The germline V gene has CDR1 SGDLS and CDR2 YYNGEE. The CDR3 spells CASSEGDRSYEQYF. The CDR3 DNA is TGTGCCAGCAGCGAGGGGGACCGATCCTACGAGCAGTACTTC. Supplemented by reference TRBV9 and TRBJ2-7, the full variable domain reads DSGVTQTPKHLITATGQRVTLRCSPRSGDLSVYWYQQSLDQGLQFLIQYYNGEERAKGNILERFSAQQFPDLHSELNLSSLELGDSALYFCASSEGDRSYEQYFGPGTRLTVT.

This clonotype was seen many times. J is TRBJ2-7 and V is TRBV5-6, with a weak D call TRBD2 (5 bases). Trimming removed 4 bases from V and 3 bases from J, with 14 bases in between. In germline, CDR1 is SGHDT, CDR2 YYEEEE. The CDR3 runs to 14 residues. The CDR3 loop is CASSPGVGGYEQYF. In DNA, the CDR3 is TGTGCCAGCAGCCCCGGGGTCGGCGGCTACGAGCAGTACTTC.

This clonotype was counted once. This sequence joins TRBV7-7 and TRBJ2-5, with D maybe TRBD2 (6 bases). CDR3 length equals 10 residues. Germline lookup yields CDR1 SSHAT and CDR2 FNYEAQ (reference sequence). V lost 11 bases to trimming and J lost 4 bases, with 8 bases between them. In DNA, the CDR3 is TGTGCCCGAGCGGGAGAGACCCAGTACTTC. Protein: CARAGETQYF. Supplemented by reference TRBV7-7 and TRBJ2-5, the full variable domain reads GAGVSQSPRYKVTKRGQDVTLRCDPISSHATLYWYQQALGQGPEFLTYFNYEAQPDKSGLPSDRFSAERPEGSISTLTIQRTEQRDSAMYRCARAGETQYFGPGTRLLVL.

V and J are TRBV20-1 and TRBJ2-1; D remains ambiguous. The CDR3 length is 13 residues. Between the trimmed V and J ends, which lost 3 bases and 5 bases, there was a span of 11 bases. CDR1 and CDR2 from the germline V gene are DFQATT and SNEGSKA (reference sequence). CDR3 region: CSASYQDHNEQFF. The CDR3 nucleotides are TGCAGTGCTAGTTACCAGGACCACAATGAGCAGTTCTTC.

In its sample, this clonotype ranks as medium-sized. The chain joins TRBV27 to TRBJ2-7; perhaps TRBD2 as D (6 bases). This CDR3 has 14 amino acids. V lost 1 base and J lost 4, with 11 bases in between. The germline V gene encodes CDR1 MNHEY and CDR2 SMNVEV (reference sequence). CDR3 sequence: CASSLWGVDYEQYF. Here the CDR3 DNA reads TGTGCCAGCAGTTTATGGGGGGTAGATTACGAGCAGTACTTC.

This clonotype was observed a handful of times. The chain carries TRBV4-2 and TRBJ2-3, with D unresolved. Germline CDR1 is LGHNA and CDR2 is YNFKEQ. Trimming pared 0 bases from V and 10 bases from J, leaving 5 bases between. The CDR3 runs 11 residues. In DNA form, the CDR3 reads TGTGCCAGCAGCCAAGATCTGGCGCAGTATTTT. Protein: CASSQDLAQYF.

The chain combines TRBV10-2 with TRBJ1-1; D remains unclear. In germline, CDR1 is WSHSY, CDR2 SAAADI. Trimming took 4 bases from V and 10 from J, leaving 16 bases between them. The CDR3 sequence is 13 residues long. For the CDR3, the DNA is TGCGCCAGCAGTGGTCAAGGGAGAAGGTTAGCTTTCTTT. Amino acid sequence: CASSGQGRRLAFF.

The rearrangement links TRBV12-3 or TRBV12-4 to TRBJ2-2, with TRBD1 as a possible D gene (6 bases). Trimming removed 4 bases at V and 2 bases at J, with 17 bases between. The CDR3 is 17 amino acids. CDR3 in amino acids: CASSSSWTERNTGELFF. In DNA form, the CDR3 reads TGTGCCAGCAGTTCATCTTGGACAGAAAGAAACACCGGGGAGCTGTTTTTT.

This chain connects TRBV9 to TRBJ2-1, with D hard to call. The CDR3 runs 12 residues. Germline assignment: CDR1 SGDLS and CDR2 YYNGEE. The V and J ends lost 5 bases and 2 bases respectively, with 5 bases between them. The chain's CDR3 is CASRGTYNEQFF. The CDR3, as DNA: TGTGCCAGCAGAGGTACCTACAATGAGCAGTTCTTC. Filled out from reference TRBV9 and TRBJ2-1, the complete variable domain reads DSGVTQTPKHLITATGQRVTLRCSPRSGDLSVYWYQQSLDQGLQFLIQYYNGEERAKGNILERFSAQQFPDLHSELNLSSLELGDSALYFCASRGTYNEQFFGPGTRLTVL.

The rearrangement uses TRBV18 and TRBJ1-4; D call uncertain. The CDR3 length is 14 residues. Germline V CDR1 and CDR2: KGHSH, LQKENI. V was shortened by 0 bases and J by 3 bases, with 5 bases between the two germline ends. Here the CDR3 DNA reads TGTGCCAGCTCACCACCGTTTCCTAATGAAAAACTGTTTTTT. Its translation is CASSPPFPNEKLFF.

This chain joins TRBV7-9 and TRBJ2-1, with 10 bases identical to TRBD1. Germline V lookup: CDR1 SEHNR, CDR2 FQNEAQ (reference sequence). The CDR3 runs to 13 residues. V shed 6 bases and J 4 bases; nucleotides not matched to a gene: 0. The CDR3 reads CASRGQGYNEQFF. CDR3 sequence (DNA): TGTGCCAGCAGGGGACAGGGGTACAATGAGCAGTTCTTC.

The rearrangement links TRBV11-3 to TRBJ2-7; 7 bases align to TRBD1. Germline V gives CDR1 SGHNT, CDR2 YENEEA. The CDR3 spans 16 residues. The CDR3 DNA follows: TGTGCTTTTGGACAAGCCGGGACAGAGGCTTGCTACGAGCAGTACTTC. Residues: CAFGQAGTEACYEQYF.

This clonotype was found a few times. The chain links TRBV6-1 to TRBJ2-3, with a weak D call TRBD2 (5 bases). This CDR3 spans 18 amino acids. Trimming stripped 4 bases from V and 1 base from J, with 21 bases between. Germline V gene data show CDR1 as MNHNS and CDR2 as SASEGT. The CDR3 DNA reads as TGTGCCAGCAGTGTCGGGAAATTAAAGCTTCAGGGCACAGATACGCAGTATTTT. It codes for CASSVGKLKLQGTDTQYF.

The V call is TRBV27, the J call TRBJ1-1, with TRBD1 matching over 7 bases. Trimming cost V 4 bases and J 1 base; bases outside gene matches: 6. The CDR3 length is 15 residues. CDR1 is MNHEY and CDR2 is SMNVEV in the germline V gene (reference sequence). The CDR3 here is CASSSRGDRNTEAFF. The CDR3 DNA follows: TGTGCCAGCAGTTCCCGGGGGGACAGGAACACTGAAGCTTTCTTT.

The chain is built from TRBV7-6 and TRBJ2-5; the match to TRBD2 covers 10 bases. Germline trimming cut 7 bases from V and 4 bases from J; bases unmatched to any gene: 12. The germline V gene has CDR1 SGHVS and CDR2 FNYEAQ. CDR3 length equals 16 residues. The CDR3: CASTTWASGSGETQYF. CDR3 sequence (DNA): TGTGCCAGCACCACCTGGGCTAGCGGGAGTGGAGAGACCCAGTACTTC.

The V call is TRBV6-2 or TRBV6-3, the J call TRBJ2-3, with 10 nucleotides matching TRBD2. Germline CDR1 reads MNHEY; CDR2 reads SVGEGT. J lost 3 bases, V lost 2 bases, and 8 bases had no gene match. This CDR3 is built from 17 residues. CDR3 bases: TGTGCCAGCAGTTACGAAGCGGGAGGGCCTTATACAGATACGCAGTATTTT. This encodes CASSYEAGGPYTDTQYF.

The J gene is TRBJ1-1, the V gene TRBV18; D unclear. Germline V gene sequence: CDR1 KGHSH, CDR2 LQKENI. The CDR3 is made up of 14 amino acids. V dropped 2 bases and J dropped 1 base, with 8 bases sitting between them. CDR3 sequence: CASSPAWWNTEAFF. The CDR3 DNA is TGTGCCAGCTCACCAGCCTGGTGGAACACTGAAGCTTTCTTT.

For the CDR3, the DNA is TGTGCCAGCAGCCAAGCCCTTAAGCTGGGAAACACCATATATTTT. This encodes CASSQALKLGNTIYF. V usage is TRBV4-2 and J usage is TRBJ1-3; D not certain. Germline CDR1 LGHNA, CDR2 YNFKEQ. The CDR3 contains 15 residues. With 1 base removed from V and 4 bases from J, the gap between germline ends came to 11 bases.

The V gene is TRBV3-1, the J gene TRBJ2-3; TRBD1 might be the D (6 bases). V was shortened by 0 bases and J by 3 bases, with 16 bases between the two germline ends. The V gene's germline CDR1 is LGHDT and CDR2 YNNKEL (reference sequence). This CDR3 has 17 amino acids. CDR3: CASSQEGAQGRTDTQYF. The CDR3 DNA reads as TGTGCCAGCAGCCAAGAGGGAGCACAGGGTCGAACAGATACGCAGTATTTT.

The genes are TRBV11-2 and TRBJ2-1; the D is unclear. This CDR3 has 17 residues. Germline V gene data show CDR1 as SGHAT and CDR2 as FQNNGV. Trimming shortened V by 4 bases and J by 0 bases, and 16 bases separated the two germline ends. In nucleotides, the CDR3 is TGTGCCAGCAGCTCCCTCAGAGGACCAGGCTCCTACAATGAGCAGTTCTTC. Its translation is CASSSLRGPGSYNEQFF.

In this sample, this clonotype turned up a few times. This chain uses TRBV7-9 with TRBJ2-1, with D unclear. This CDR3 is built from 14 residues. V shed 5 bases and J shed 5 bases, with 13 bases lying between them. From germline, CDR1 is SEHNR and CDR2 FQNEAQ (reference sequence). CDR3 nucleotides: TGTGCCAGCAGCCGCGTTGCAGCAAACAATGAGCAGTTCTTC. This translates into CASSRVAANNEQFF.

The V gene is TRBV7-9, the J gene TRBJ2-7; weak D call: TRBD1 (6 bases). Trimming took off 5 bases at V and 0 bases at J, with 20 bases between the two ends. The CDR3 totals 17 residues. CDR1 and CDR2 (germline): SEHNR, FQNEAQ (reference sequence). The CDR3 coding sequence is TGTGCCAGCAGCGGCGACAGGAGCTACTTAAGCTCCTACGAGCAGTACTTC. It specifies CASSGDRSYLSSYEQYF. The full variable domain, its missing parts supplied by reference TRBV7-9 and TRBJ2-7, is DTGVSQNPRHKITKRGQNVTFRCDPISEHNRLYWYRQTLGQGPEFLTYFQNEAQLEKSRLLSDRFSAERPKGSFSTLEIQRTEQGDSAMYLCASSGDRSYLSSYEQYFGPGTRLTVT.